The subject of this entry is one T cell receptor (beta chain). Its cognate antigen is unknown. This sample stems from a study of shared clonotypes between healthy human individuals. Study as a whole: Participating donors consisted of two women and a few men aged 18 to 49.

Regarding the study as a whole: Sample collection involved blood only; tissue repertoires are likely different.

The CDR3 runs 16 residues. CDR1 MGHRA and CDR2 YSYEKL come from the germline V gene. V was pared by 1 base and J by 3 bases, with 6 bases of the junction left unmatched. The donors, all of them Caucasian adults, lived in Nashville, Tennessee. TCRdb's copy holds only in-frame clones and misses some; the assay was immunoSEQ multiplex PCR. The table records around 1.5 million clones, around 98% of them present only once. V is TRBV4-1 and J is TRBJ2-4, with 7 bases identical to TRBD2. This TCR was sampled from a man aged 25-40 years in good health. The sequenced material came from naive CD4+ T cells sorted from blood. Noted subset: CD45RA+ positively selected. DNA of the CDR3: TGCGCCAGCAGCCAAGTGGGGGGGAGGGTCAAAAACATTCAGTACTTC. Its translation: CASSQVGGRVKNIQYF.